Listed below are T cell receptor beta chains from one sample, sequenced in a study of blood T cell repertoires in COVID-19. The table came from immunoSEQ multiplex PCR; TCRdb's copy has only in-frame clones and leaves some out. The repertoire consists of about 67,000 clones, with about nine tenths occurring once and the leading ten covering approximately 4.7%. Input material: peripheral blood. The receptors shown here come from a man aged 45-65 years with active COVID-19. Both conserved end residues are part of each CDR3. Fields, in order: D gene, CDR3 length, J gene, V gene, clone size, CDR3 DNA, CDR3 protein. D genes are given only for firm matches. Clone size is stated in some rows and not others, as once, few, many or a class when expanded.

D: .
length: 15
J: TRBJ2-1
V: TRBV29-1
size: .
DNA: TGCAGCGTCAGGCACAGAGGGAGGTCCTACAATGAGCAGTTCTTC
CDR3: CSVRHRGRSYNEQFF

D: TRBD1
length: 16
J: TRBJ2-3
V: TRBV13
size: .
DNA: TGTGCCAGCAGCCGAGGGACAGGGGGCATGGTAGATACGCAGTATTTT
CDR3: CASSRGTGGMVDTQYF

D: TRBD2
length: 15
J: TRBJ2-1
V: TRBV4-2
size: once
DNA: TGTGCCAGCAGCCAAGCGACTAGCCTTTCCAATGAGCAGTTCTTC
CDR3: CASSQATSLSNEQFF

D: .
length: 15
J: TRBJ1-2
V: TRBV5-4
size: .
DNA: TGTGCCAGCAGCTTGGACAGGTTCCTAGACTATGGCTACACCTTC
CDR3: CASSLDRFLDYGYTF

D: .
length: 14
J: TRBJ2-3
V: TRBV5-1
size: .
DNA: TGCGCCAGCAGCGCCGGACAGAGCACAGATACGCAGTATTTT
CDR3: CASSAGQSTDTQYF

D: TRBD1
length: 15
J: TRBJ1-1
V: TRBV29-1
size: .
DNA: TGCAGCGTTCCTGGACAGGTTGCCCTGGGAACTGAAGCTTTCTTT
CDR3: CSVPGQVALGTEAFF

D: .
length: 16
J: TRBJ1-2
V: TRBV5-5
size: .
DNA: TGTGCCAGCAGCTTGGCGGTAGGCGGTACTCGCTATGGCTACACCTTC
CDR3: CASSLAVGGTRYGYTF

D: .
length: 13
J: TRBJ1-1
V: TRBV12-3/TRBV12-4
size: .
DNA: TGTGCCAGCAGGACTCAGGGATACACTGAAGCTTTCTTT
CDR3: CASRTQGYTEAFF

D: TRBD1
length: 13
J: TRBJ2-3
V: TRBV7-3
size: .
DNA: TGTGCCAGCAGCGGGACAGGGTCAGATACGCAGTATTTT
CDR3: CASSGTGSDTQYF

D: TRBD2
length: 16
J: TRBJ2-1
V: TRBV6-4
size: .
DNA: TGTGCCAGCAGTTCCTCCGGGGGGGGTTCCTACAATGAGCAGTTCTTC
CDR3: CASSSSGGGSYNEQFF

D: TRBD1
length: 15
J: TRBJ2-7
V: TRBV11-2
size: .
DNA: TGTGCCAGCAGCCCTACGGGACAGGGGGCTGAGGAGCAGTACTTC
CDR3: CASSPTGQGAEEQYF

D: .
length: 14
J: TRBJ1-6
V: TRBV5-1
size: .
DNA: TGCGCCAGCAGCGGAGGACAGTTGAATTCACCCCTCCACTTT
CDR3: CASSGGQLNSPLHF

D: .
length: 11
J: TRBJ1-2
V: TRBV29-1
size: .
DNA: TGCAGCGTTGATCCTAATCCTGGCTACACCTTC
CDR3: CSVDPNPGYTF

D: .
length: 15
J: TRBJ2-3
V: TRBV5-6
size: .
DNA: TGTGCCAGCAGCTTGAAACTCGATTACACAGATACGCAGTATTTT
CDR3: CASSLKLDYTDTQYF

D: .
length: 14
J: TRBJ2-2
V: TRBV10-1
size: .
DNA: TGCGCCAGCAACACACAGGGTAGCACCGGGGAGCTGTTTTTT
CDR3: CASNTQGSTGELFF

D: TRBD1
length: 14
J: TRBJ2-7
V: TRBV19
size: .
DNA: TGTGCCAGCTCTTACGGACAGGGAACCCACGAGCAGTACTTC
CDR3: CASSYGQGTHEQYF

D: .
length: 16
J: TRBJ2-5
V: TRBV6-5
size: once
DNA: TGTGCCAGCAGTTACTCGAGTGGACAGTACCAAGAGACCCAGTACTTC
CDR3: CASSYSSGQYQETQYF

D: TRBD1
length: 17
J: TRBJ2-3
V: TRBV14
size: once
DNA: TGTGCCAGCAGTCCTCCCCGGACAGGGGGATGGACAGATACGCAGTATTTT
CDR3: CASSPPRTGGWTDTQYF

D: .
length: 13
J: TRBJ2-1
V: TRBV6-5
size: .
DNA: TGTGCCAGCAGCCCCAGCTCCTACAATGAGCAGTTCTTC
CDR3: CASSPSSYNEQFF

D: .
length: 14
J: TRBJ2-7
V: TRBV3-1/TRBV3-2
size: .
DNA: TGTGCCAGCAGCCAAGTACACGGGGTCTACGAGCAGTACTTC
CDR3: CASSQVHGVYEQYF

D: .
length: 12
J: TRBJ2-1
V: TRBV19
size: .
DNA: TGTGCCAGTAGTATCAGGGGCAATGAGCAGTTCTTC
CDR3: CASSIRGNEQFF

D: .
length: 13
J: TRBJ1-1
V: TRBV7-8
size: .
DNA: TGTGCCAGCAGATCCGACTCGGTCGTCGAAGCTTTCTTT
CDR3: CASRSDSVVEAFF

D: .
length: 13
J: TRBJ2-6
V: TRBV7-2
size: .
DNA: TGTGCCAGCAGCCTATCTAGGGCCAACGTCCTGACTTTC
CDR3: CASSLSRANVLTF

D: TRBD2
length: 17
J: TRBJ2-1
V: TRBV28
size: .
DNA: TGTGCCAGCAGTTTGGGAGGAGCGGGAGGCTTCTACAATGAGCAGTTCTTC
CDR3: CASSLGGAGGFYNEQFF

D: TRBD1
length: 14
J: TRBJ2-5
V: TRBV7-3
size: .
DNA: TGTGCCAGCAGCAGCGGACAGGGAAAAGAGACCCAGTACTTC
CDR3: CASSSGQGKETQYF

D: .
length: 14
J: TRBJ2-1
V: TRBV5-4
size: few
DNA: TGTGCCAGCAGCTTAGGGAGTCGTAACAATGAGCAGTTCTTC
CDR3: CASSLGSRNNEQFF

D: .
length: 13
J: TRBJ1-5
V: TRBV3-1/TRBV3-2
size: few
DNA: TGTGCCAGCAGCCAAGACAGGGTTCAGCCCCAGCATTTT
CDR3: CASSQDRVQPQHF

D: .
length: 14
J: TRBJ2-7
V: TRBV6-2/TRBV6-3
size: .
DNA: TGTGCCAGCAGTTTCCCGCCCAGCTCCTACGAGCAGTACTTC
CDR3: CASSFPPSSYEQYF

D: .
length: 15
J: TRBJ2-6
V: TRBV6-2/TRBV6-3
size: .
DNA: TGTGCCAGCAGTAGACAGGCCTCTGGGGCCAACGTCCTGACTTTC
CDR3: CASSRQASGANVLTF

D: TRBD1
length: 17
J: TRBJ1-2
V: TRBV7-2
size: .
DNA: TGTGCCAGCAGCCCACCGGGACAGCTCATACTTAACTATGGCTACACCTTC
CDR3: CASSPPGQLILNYGYTF

D: TRBD1
length: 17
J: TRBJ2-4
V: TRBV14
size: .
DNA: TGTGCCAGCAGCCAGGTTGGACAGGGACTAGCCAAAAACATTCAGTACTTC
CDR3: CASSQVGQGLAKNIQYF

D: .
length: 16
J: TRBJ2-1
V: TRBV24-1
size: .
DNA: TGTGCCACCAGTGATGTCGACAGCAGTATTTACAATGAGCAGTTCTTC
CDR3: CATSDVDSSIYNEQFF

D: .
length: 15
J: TRBJ2-5
V: TRBV24-1
size: .
DNA: TGTGCCACCAGTGATTCACGGGGTTTCGGAGAGACCCAGTACTTC
CDR3: CATSDSRGFGETQYF

D: .
length: 14
J: TRBJ2-3
V: TRBV19
size: once
DNA: TGTGCCAGTAGGGGAAGCGGGACACGCGATACGCAGTATTTT
CDR3: CASRGSGTRDTQYF

D: TRBD2
length: 16
J: TRBJ2-2
V: TRBV5-1
size: .
DNA: TGCGCCAGCAGCTTGACTAGCGGTTATAACACCGGGGAGCTGTTTTTT
CDR3: CASSLTSGYNTGELFF

D: .
length: 15
J: TRBJ2-3
V: TRBV5-4
size: .
DNA: TGTGCCAGCAGCTTTAGTTGGGCTAGCACAGATACGCAGTATTTT
CDR3: CASSFSWASTDTQYF

D: TRBD2
length: 15
J: TRBJ2-1
V: TRBV24-1
size: once
DNA: TGTGCCACCAGTGATACGGCTAGCGGGAGTAACGAGCAGTTCTTC
CDR3: CATSDTASGSNEQFF

D: TRBD1
length: 16
J: TRBJ1-2
V: TRBV7-8
size: .
DNA: TGTGCCAGCAGCCCGAGGGGGGGGACAGGGGGCTATGGCTACACCTTC
CDR3: CASSPRGGTGGYGYTF

D: .
length: 16
J: TRBJ1-2
V: TRBV6-1
size: .
DNA: TGTGCCAGCAGTGAAGCACTTGACAGAAGTTACCGGGGCTACACCTTC
CDR3: CASSEALDRSYRGYTF

D: TRBD2
length: 13
J: TRBJ2-3
V: TRBV7-3
size: .
DNA: TGTGCCAGCAGCCTCGGGGGGGAAGATACGCAGTATTTT
CDR3: CASSLGGEDTQYF

D: .
length: 17
J: TRBJ1-5
V: TRBV28
size: few
DNA: TGTGCCAGCAGTTTATCTTGGGGCCTCAATAGCAATCAGCCCCAGCATTTT
CDR3: CASSLSWGLNSNQPQHF

D: .
length: 12
J: TRBJ1-2
V: TRBV25-1
size: .
DNA: TGTGCCAGCAGTTCCAGGGTGATAGGCTACACCTTC
CDR3: CASSSRVIGYTF

D: .
length: 14
J: TRBJ2-2
V: TRBV2
size: .
DNA: TGTGCCAGCCGACTAGACTTGAACACCGGGGAGCTGTTTTTT
CDR3: CASRLDLNTGELFF

D: .
length: 13
J: TRBJ1-2
V: TRBV11-2
size: .
DNA: TGTGCCAGCAGCACCCGACAGGAATATGGCTACACCTTC
CDR3: CASSTRQEYGYTF

D: .
length: 12
J: TRBJ1-2
V: TRBV11-2
size: .
DNA: TGTGCCAGCAGCCCCGGAGGCTATGGCTACACCTTC
CDR3: CASSPGGYGYTF

D: TRBD1
length: 16
J: TRBJ2-1
V: TRBV7-6
size: .
DNA: TGTGCCAGCAGCCGCGGACAGGGGGCGTCCTACAATGAGCAGTTCTTC
CDR3: CASSRGQGASYNEQFF

D: .
length: 11
J: TRBJ1-2
V: TRBV20-1
size: .
DNA: TGCAGTGCTAGAAACAGCTATGGCTACACCTTC
CDR3: CSARNSYGYTF

D: TRBD1
length: 13
J: TRBJ1-1
V: TRBV7-3
size: .
DNA: TGTGCCAGCAGCATGGGGACAGGCACTGAAGCTTTCTTT
CDR3: CASSMGTGTEAFF

D: .
length: 11
J: TRBJ1-1
V: TRBV20-1
size: .
DNA: TGCAGTGCTGCAGGGGCCACTGAAGCTTTCTTT
CDR3: CSAAGATEAFF

D: .
length: 13
J: TRBJ2-7
V: TRBV12-3/TRBV12-4
size: .
DNA: TGTGCCAGCAGTCCTCGGGGAGTAGGCGAGCAGTACTTC
CDR3: CASSPRGVGEQYF

D: TRBD2
length: 16
J: TRBJ2-7
V: TRBV19
size: .
DNA: TGTGCCAGTAGTACCACTAGCGGGGGCACCCCTTTCCGGCAGTACTTC
CDR3: CASSTTSGGTPFRQYF

D: .
length: 17
J: TRBJ2-3
V: TRBV7-2
size: .
DNA: TGTGCCAGCAGCCCCGGAGTTTCGACAGGGCCGGAGGGTACGCAGTATTTT
CDR3: CASSPGVSTGPEGTQYF

D: .
length: 19
J: TRBJ1-2
V: TRBV19
size: .
DNA: TGTGCCAGTAGTCGACAAGGGGGTACAGTTTGGGGACCTAACTATGGCTACACCTTC
CDR3: CASSRQGGTVWGPNYGYTF

D: .
length: 12
J: TRBJ1-1
V: TRBV5-5
size: .
DNA: TGTGCCAGCAGCCGACAGAACACTGAAGCTTTCTTT
CDR3: CASSRQNTEAFF

D: .
length: 11
J: TRBJ2-5
V: TRBV19
size: .
DNA: TGTGCCAGTAGCGGGGGAGAGACCCAGTACTTC
CDR3: CASSGGETQYF

D: .
length: 14
J: TRBJ2-2
V: TRBV5-4
size: .
DNA: TGTGCCAGCAGCTTGGGAGCGAACACCGGGGAGCTGTTTTTT
CDR3: CASSLGANTGELFF

D: .
length: 16
J: TRBJ1-1
V: TRBV15
size: .
DNA: TGTGCCACCAGCAGCGGGGTCGGGGGAGTGAACACTGAAGCTTTCTTT
CDR3: CATSSGVGGVNTEAFF

D: TRBD1
length: 14
J: TRBJ1-2
V: TRBV3-1/TRBV3-2
size: .
DNA: TGTGCCAGCAGCCCCGGACAGGGGGGCTATGGCTACACCTTC
CDR3: CASSPGQGGYGYTF